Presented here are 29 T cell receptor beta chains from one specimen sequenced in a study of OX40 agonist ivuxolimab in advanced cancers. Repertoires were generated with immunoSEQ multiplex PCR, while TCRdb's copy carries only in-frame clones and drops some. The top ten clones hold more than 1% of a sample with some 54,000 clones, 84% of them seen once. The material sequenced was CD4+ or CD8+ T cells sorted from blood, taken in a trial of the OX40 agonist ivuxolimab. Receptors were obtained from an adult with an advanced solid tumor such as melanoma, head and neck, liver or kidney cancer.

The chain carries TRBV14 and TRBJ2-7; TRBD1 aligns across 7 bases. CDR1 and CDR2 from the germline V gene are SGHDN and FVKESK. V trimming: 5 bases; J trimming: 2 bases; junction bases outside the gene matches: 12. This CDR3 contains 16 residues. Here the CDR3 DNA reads TGTGCCAGCAGCTCTTTTTCAGGGGGACCTCCCTACGAGCAGTACTTC. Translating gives CASSSFSGGPPYEQYF.

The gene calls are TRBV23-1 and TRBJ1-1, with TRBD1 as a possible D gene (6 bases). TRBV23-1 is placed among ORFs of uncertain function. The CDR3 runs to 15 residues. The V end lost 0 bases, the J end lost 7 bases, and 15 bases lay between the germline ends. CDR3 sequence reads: CASSQSAGVKGEAFF. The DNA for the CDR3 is TGCGCCAGCAGTCAATCTGCAGGGGTGAAGGGTGAAGCTTTCTTT.

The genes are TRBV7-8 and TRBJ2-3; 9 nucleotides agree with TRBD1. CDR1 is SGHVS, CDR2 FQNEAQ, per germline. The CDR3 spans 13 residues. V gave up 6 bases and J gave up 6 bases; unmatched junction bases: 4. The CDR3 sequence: CASRTGGRDTQYF. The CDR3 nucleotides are TGTGCCAGCAGGACAGGGGGTCGTGATACGCAGTATTTT.

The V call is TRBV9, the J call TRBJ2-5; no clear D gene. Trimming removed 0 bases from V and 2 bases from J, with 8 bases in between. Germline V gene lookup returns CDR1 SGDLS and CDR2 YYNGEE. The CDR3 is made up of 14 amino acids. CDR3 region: CASSVGSDQETQYF. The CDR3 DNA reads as TGTGCCAGCAGCGTAGGGTCAGATCAAGAGACCCAGTACTTC.

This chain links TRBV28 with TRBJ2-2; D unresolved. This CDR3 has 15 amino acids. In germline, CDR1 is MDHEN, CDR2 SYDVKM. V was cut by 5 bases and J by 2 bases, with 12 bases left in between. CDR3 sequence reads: CASSTMDGNTGELFF. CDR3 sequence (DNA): TGTGCCAGCAGTACCATGGACGGAAACACCGGGGAGCTGTTTTTT.

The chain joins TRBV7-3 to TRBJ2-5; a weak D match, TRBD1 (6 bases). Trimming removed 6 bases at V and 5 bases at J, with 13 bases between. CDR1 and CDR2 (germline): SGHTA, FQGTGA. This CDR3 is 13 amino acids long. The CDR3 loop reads CASSRGGWETQYF. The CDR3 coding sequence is TGTGCCAGCAGTAGAGGGGGTTGGGAGACCCAGTACTTC.

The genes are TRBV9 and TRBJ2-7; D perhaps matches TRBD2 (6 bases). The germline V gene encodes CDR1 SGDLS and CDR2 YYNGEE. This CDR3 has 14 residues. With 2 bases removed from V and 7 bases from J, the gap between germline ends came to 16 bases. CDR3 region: CASSVASDSPEQYF. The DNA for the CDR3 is TGTGCCAGCAGCGTTGCTAGCGACTCCCCGGAGCAGTACTTC.

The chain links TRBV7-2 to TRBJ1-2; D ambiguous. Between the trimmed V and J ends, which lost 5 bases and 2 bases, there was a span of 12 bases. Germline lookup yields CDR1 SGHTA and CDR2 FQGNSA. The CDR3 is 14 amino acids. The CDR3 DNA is TGTGCCAGCAGCCCATCGAGGGCCAACTATGGCTACACCTTC. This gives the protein CASSPSRANYGYTF.

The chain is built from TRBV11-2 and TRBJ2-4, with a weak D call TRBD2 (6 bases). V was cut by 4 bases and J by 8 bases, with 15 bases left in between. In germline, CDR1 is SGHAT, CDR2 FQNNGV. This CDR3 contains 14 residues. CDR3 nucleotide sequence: TGTGCCAGCAGCTCCGTGCGGGGCAGGCACATTCAGTACTTC. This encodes CASSSVRGRHIQYF. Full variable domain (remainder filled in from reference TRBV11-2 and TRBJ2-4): EAGVAQSPRYKIIEKRQSVAFWCNPISGHATLYWYQQILGQGPKLLIQFQNNGVVDDSQLPKDRFSAERLKGVDSTLKIQPAKLEDSAVYLCASSSVRGRHIQYFGAGTRLSVL.

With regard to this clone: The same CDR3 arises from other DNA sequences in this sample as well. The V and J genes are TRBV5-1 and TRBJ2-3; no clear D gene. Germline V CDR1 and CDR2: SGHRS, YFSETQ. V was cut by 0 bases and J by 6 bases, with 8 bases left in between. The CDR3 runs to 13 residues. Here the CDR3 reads CASSLARGDTQYF. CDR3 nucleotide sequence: TGCGCCAGCAGCTTGGCCAGAGGCGATACGCAGTATTTT.

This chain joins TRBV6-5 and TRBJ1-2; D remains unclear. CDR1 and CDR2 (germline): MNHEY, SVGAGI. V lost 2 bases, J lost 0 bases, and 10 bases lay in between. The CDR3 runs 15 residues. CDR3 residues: CASSYGKGTNYGYTF. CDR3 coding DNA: TGTGCCAGCAGTTACGGAAAGGGCACTAACTATGGCTACACCTTC.

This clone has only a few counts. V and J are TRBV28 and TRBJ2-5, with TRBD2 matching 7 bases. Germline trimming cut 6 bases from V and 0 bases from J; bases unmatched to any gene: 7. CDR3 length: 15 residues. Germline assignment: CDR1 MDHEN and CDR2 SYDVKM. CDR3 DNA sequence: TGTGCCAGCAGCACCTCACTAGCGAACCAAGAGACCCAGTACTTC. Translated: CASSTSLANQETQYF. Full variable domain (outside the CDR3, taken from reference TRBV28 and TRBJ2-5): DVKVTQSSRYLVKRTGEKVFLECVQDMDHENMFWYRQDPGLGLRLIYFSYDVKMKEKGDIPEGYSVSREKKERFSLILESASTNQTSMYLCASSTSLANQETQYFGPGTRLLVL.

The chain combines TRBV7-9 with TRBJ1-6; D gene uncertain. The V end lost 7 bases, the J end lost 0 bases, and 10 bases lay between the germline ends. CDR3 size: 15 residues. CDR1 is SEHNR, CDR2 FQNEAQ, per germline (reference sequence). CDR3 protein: CASTREGSYNSPLHF. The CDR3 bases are TGTGCCAGCACCCGCGAGGGCTCCTATAATTCACCCCTCCACTTT.

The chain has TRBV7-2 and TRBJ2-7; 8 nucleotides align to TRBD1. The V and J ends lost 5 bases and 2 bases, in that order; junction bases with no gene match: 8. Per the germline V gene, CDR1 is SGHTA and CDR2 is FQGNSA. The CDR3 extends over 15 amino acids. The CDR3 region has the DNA TGTGCCAGCAGCACAACCGGGACAGGAGCCTACGAGCAGTACTTC. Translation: CASSTTGTGAYEQYF.

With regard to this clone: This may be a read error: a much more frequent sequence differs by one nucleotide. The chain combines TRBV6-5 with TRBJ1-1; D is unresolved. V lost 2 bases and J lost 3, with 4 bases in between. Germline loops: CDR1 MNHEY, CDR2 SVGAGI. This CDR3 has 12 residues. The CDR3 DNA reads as TGTGCCAGCAGTTACGCCGACACTGAAGCTTTCTTT. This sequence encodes CASSYADTEAFF.

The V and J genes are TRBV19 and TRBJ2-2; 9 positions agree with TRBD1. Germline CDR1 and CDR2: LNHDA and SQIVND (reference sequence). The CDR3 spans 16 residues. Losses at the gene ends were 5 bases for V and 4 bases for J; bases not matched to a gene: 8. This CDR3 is CASSPQGQGFTGELFF. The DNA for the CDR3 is TGTGCCAGTAGTCCCCAGGGACAGGGCTTCACCGGGGAGCTGTTTTTT.

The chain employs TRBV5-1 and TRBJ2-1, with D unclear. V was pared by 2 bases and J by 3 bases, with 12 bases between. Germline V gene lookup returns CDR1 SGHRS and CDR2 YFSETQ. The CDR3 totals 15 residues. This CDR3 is CASSFQGSDYNEQFF. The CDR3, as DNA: TGCGCCAGCAGCTTTCAAGGGTCCGACTACAATGAGCAGTTCTTC. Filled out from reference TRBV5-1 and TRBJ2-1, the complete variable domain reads KAGVTQTPRYLIKTRGQQVTLSCSPISGHRSVSWYQQTPGQGLQFLFEYFSETQRNKGNFPGRFSGRQFSNSRSEMNVSTLELGDSALYLCASSFQGSDYNEQFFGPGTRLTVL.

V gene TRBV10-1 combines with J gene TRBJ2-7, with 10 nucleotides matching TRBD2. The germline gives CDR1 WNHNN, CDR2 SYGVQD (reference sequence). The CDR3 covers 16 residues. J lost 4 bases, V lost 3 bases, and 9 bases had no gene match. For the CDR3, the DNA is TGCGCCAGCAGTGAACGGGCAGCGGGAGGGCCGTACGAGCAGTACTTC. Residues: CASSERAAGGPYEQYF.

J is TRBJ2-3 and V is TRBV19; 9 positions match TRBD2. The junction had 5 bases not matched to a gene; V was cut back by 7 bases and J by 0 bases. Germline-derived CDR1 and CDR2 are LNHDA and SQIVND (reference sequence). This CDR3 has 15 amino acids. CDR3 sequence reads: CASKLAGDSTDTQYF. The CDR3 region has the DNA TGTGCCAGTAAATTAGCGGGAGACAGCACAGATACGCAGTATTTT.

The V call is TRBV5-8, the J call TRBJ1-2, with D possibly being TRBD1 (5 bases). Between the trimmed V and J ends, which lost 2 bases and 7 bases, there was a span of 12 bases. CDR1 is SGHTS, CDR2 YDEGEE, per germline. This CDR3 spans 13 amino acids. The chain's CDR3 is CASSFRGAAGYTF. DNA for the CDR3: TGTGCCAGCAGCTTCCGGGGCGCCGCTGGCTACACCTTC.

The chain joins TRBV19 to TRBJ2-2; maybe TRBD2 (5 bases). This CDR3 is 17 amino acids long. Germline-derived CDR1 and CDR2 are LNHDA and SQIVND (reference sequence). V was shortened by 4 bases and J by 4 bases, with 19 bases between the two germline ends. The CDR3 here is CASSTRPVGITTGELFF. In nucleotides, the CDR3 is TGTGCCAGTAGTACCCGACCCGTCGGGATAACCACCGGGGAGCTGTTTTTT.

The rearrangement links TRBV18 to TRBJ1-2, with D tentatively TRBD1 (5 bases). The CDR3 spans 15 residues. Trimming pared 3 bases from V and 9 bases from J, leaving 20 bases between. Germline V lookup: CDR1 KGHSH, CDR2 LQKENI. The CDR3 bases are TGTGCCAGCTCACCGGCGGGGCAGGGACGAGATCGCTACACCTTC. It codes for CASSPAGQGRDRYTF.

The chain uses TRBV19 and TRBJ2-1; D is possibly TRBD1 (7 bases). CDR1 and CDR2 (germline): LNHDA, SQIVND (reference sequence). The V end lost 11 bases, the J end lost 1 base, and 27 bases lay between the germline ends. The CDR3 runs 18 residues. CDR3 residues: CALPSRQGGIPSYNEQFF. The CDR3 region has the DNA TGTGCCCTTCCCTCCAGGCAGGGGGGTATTCCTTCCTACAATGAGCAGTTCTTC.

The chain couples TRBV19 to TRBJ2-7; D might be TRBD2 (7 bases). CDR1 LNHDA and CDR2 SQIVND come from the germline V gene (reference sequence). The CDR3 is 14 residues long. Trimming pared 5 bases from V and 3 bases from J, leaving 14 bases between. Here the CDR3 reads CASSVPGGRYEQYF. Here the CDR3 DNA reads TGTGCCAGTAGTGTCCCCGGGGGGCGCTACGAGCAGTACTTC.

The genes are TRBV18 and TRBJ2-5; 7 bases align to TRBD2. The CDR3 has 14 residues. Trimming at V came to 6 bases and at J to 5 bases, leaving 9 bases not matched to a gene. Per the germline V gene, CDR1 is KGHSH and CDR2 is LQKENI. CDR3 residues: CASSPERGPETQYF. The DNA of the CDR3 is TGTGCCAGCTCCCCTGAGCGGGGCCCGGAGACCCAGTACTTC.

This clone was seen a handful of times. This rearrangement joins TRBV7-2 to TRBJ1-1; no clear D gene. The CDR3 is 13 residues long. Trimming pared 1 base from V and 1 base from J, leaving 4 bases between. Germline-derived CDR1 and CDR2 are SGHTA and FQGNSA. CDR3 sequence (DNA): TGTGCCAGCAGCTTAGAGGGGAACACTGAAGCTTTCTTT. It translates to CASSLEGNTEAFF.

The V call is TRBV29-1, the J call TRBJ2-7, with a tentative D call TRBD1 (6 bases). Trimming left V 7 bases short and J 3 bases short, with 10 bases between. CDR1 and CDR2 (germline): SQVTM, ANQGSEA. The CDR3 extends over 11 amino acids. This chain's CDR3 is CSAVRGYEQYF. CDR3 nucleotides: TGCAGCGCCGTCAGGGGCTACGAGCAGTACTTC.

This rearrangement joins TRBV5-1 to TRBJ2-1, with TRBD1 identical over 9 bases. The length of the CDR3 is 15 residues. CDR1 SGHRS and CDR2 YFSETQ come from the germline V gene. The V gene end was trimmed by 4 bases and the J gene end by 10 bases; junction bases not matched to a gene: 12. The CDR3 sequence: CASSVRDRVDGEQFF. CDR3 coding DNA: TGCGCCAGCAGCGTGCGGGACAGGGTGGATGGGGAGCAGTTCTTC.

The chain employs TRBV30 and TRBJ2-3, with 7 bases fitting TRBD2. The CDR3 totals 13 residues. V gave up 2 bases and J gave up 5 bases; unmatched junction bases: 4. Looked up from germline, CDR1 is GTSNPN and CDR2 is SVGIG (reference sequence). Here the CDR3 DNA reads TGTGCCTGGAGTATCTCGGGAGGAGATACGCAGTATTTT. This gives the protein CAWSISGGDTQYF.